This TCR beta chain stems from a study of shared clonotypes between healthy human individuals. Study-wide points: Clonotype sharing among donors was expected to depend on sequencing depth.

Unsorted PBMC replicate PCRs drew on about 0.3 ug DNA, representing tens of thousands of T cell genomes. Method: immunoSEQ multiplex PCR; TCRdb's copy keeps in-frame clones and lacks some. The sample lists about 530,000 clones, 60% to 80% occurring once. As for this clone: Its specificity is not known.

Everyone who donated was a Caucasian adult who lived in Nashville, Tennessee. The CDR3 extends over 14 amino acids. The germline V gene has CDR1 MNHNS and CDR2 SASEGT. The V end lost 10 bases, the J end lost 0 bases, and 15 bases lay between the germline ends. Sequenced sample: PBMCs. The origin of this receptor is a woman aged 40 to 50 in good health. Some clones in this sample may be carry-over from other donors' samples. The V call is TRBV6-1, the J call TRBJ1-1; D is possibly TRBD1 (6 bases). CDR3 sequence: CATIGGLLNTEAFF. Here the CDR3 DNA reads TGTGCCACCATAGGGGGGCTTCTGAACACTGAAGCTTTCTTT.